The 21 T cell receptor beta chains listed next were all sequenced from one sample in a study of cytomegalovirus exposure and HLA in healthy donors (dated by TCRdb to 2017 to 2019). Libraries were built with the immunoSEQ multiplex PCR assay. The multiplex PCR relied on a mix of 60 forward primers for TCR Vbeta segments and 13 reverse primers for TCR Jbeta segments. Held by TCRdb, this immuneACCESS table contains in-frame sequences only and omits some clones. Under half of the omission traces to an unresolved V gene where checked; the cause of the rest is unknown. This sample lists about 160,000 clones; around 84% were detected once. The ten largest clones capture around 2% of the sample. Source material: PBMCs. All receptors derive from a young man in good health and CMV-seronegative.

The V gene is TRBV18, the J gene TRBJ1-2; D is uncertain. In germline, CDR1 is KGHSH, CDR2 LQKENI. The V and J ends lost 3 bases and 4 bases respectively, with 24 bases between them. The CDR3 contains 18 residues. CDR3 sequence: CASSPQARGLGVSYGYTF. In DNA form, the CDR3 reads TGTGCCAGCTCACCTCAAGCCCGAGGGCTAGGTGTTAGCTATGGCTACACCTTC.

V usage is TRBV7-9 and J usage is TRBJ2-3, with D maybe TRBD2 (6 bases). This CDR3 spans 13 amino acids. CDR1 is SEHNR, CDR2 FQNEAQ, per germline (reference sequence). The ends were cut back, 5 bases at V and 9 bases at J, with 15 bases in the middle. The CDR3 loop reads CASSLEGQGTQYF. CDR3 DNA sequence: TGTGCCAGCAGCCTGGAGGGTCAAGGCACGCAGTATTTT.

V and J are TRBV28 and TRBJ2-2; 7 bases match TRBD2. V shed 6 bases and J 5 bases; nucleotides not matched to a gene: 9. The germline CDR1 and CDR2 sequences are MDHEN and SYDVKM. This CDR3 spans 15 amino acids. The CDR3 sequence: CASSRRLAHTGELFF. The CDR3 coding sequence is TGTGCCAGCAGCCGTCGACTAGCCCATACCGGGGAGCTGTTTTTT.

V is TRBV6-5 and J is TRBJ2-7; D is perhaps TRBD1 (5 bases). CDR1 is MNHEY and CDR2 is SVGAGI in the germline V gene. The germline V and J ends were trimmed by 10 bases and 1 base, with 20 bases remaining between them. This CDR3 contains 15 residues. DNA of the CDR3: TGTGCCACCAGCTTGCAGGGCCCGGGTTCCTACGAGCAGTACTTC. Its protein is CATSLQGPGSYEQYF.

V gene TRBV19 combines with J gene TRBJ1-1; TRBD1 matches at 9 bases. The CDR3 extends over 15 amino acids. Germline V gene sequence: CDR1 LNHDA, CDR2 SQIVND (reference sequence). J was trimmed by 5 bases and V by 1 base; bases with no gene match: 5. In nucleotides, the CDR3 is TGTGCCAGTAGTATAGGACAGGGGGTGTGGACTGAAGCTTTCTTT. It yields the protein CASSIGQGVWTEAFF.

The chain recombines TRBV6-5 with TRBJ2-5; the D is unclear. The end of the DNA fits TRBJ2-7 better, so the J call may be wrong. CDR3 size: 12 residues. Germline assignment: CDR1 MNHEY and CDR2 SVGAGI. CDR3: CASSRSSYEQYF. The CDR3 nucleotides read TGTGCCAGCAGTCGGAGCTCCTACGAGCAGTACTTC.

This clone was observed a few times. Other DNA variants within this sample encode the same CDR3. This chain uses TRBV5-1 with TRBJ2-3; D might be TRBD2 (6 bases). The CDR3 consists of 12 residues. Germline V lookup: CDR1 SGHRS, CDR2 YFSETQ. Trimming stripped 4 bases from V and 6 bases from J, with 9 bases between. CDR3 in amino acids: CASSPGGDTQYF. The CDR3 nucleotides are TGCGCCAGCAGCCCAGGAGGGGATACGCAGTATTTT.

V usage is TRBV28 and J usage is TRBJ2-3; D gene uncertain. Trimming took off 10 bases at V and 2 bases at J, with 19 bases between the two ends. From germline, CDR1 is MDHEN and CDR2 SYDVKM. This CDR3 spans 15 amino acids. The CDR3 sequence is CATRTAGSSTDTQYF. CDR3 DNA: TGTGCCACCAGAACCGCCGGGTCGTCCACAGATACGCAGTATTTT.

The chain is built from TRBV5-1 and TRBJ2-1, with D perhaps matching TRBD2 (6 bases). The CDR3 covers 15 residues. V shed 0 bases and J shed 6 bases, with 13 bases lying between them. Germline V gene data show CDR1 as SGHRS and CDR2 as YFSETQ. The CDR3 DNA is TGCGCCAGCAGCTTGGCCGGGAGAGGTTCCAATGAGCAGTTCTTC. Residues: CASSLAGRGSNEQFF. The full variable domain, rest sourced from reference TRBV5-1 and TRBJ2-1, is KAGVTQTPRYLIKTRGQQVTLSCSPISGHRSVSWYQQTPGQGLQFLFEYFSETQRNKGNFPGRFSGRQFSNSRSEMNVSTLELGDSALYLCASSLAGRGSNEQFFGPGTRLTVL.

Worth noting for this clone: Relative to the germline gene, one junction end is altered; a read error may explain this. The rearrangement joins TRBV7-7 to TRBJ2-1; TRBD1 might be the D (6 bases). Germline loops: CDR1 SSHAT, CDR2 FNYEAQ (reference sequence). The length of the CDR3 is 22 residues. The CDR3 protein is CASSLAKGPAGALGFPYNEQFF. DNA of the CDR3: TGTGCTAGCAGCTTAGCGAAGGGGCCCGCAGGGGCACTAGGTTTCCCGTACAATGAGCAGTTCTTC.

The chain is built from TRBV19 and TRBJ2-1; the D gene is possibly TRBD2 (5 bases). Germline V gives CDR1 LNHDA, CDR2 SQIVND (reference sequence). V was pared by 3 bases and J by 6 bases, with 6 bases between. The CDR3 has 12 residues. CDR3 sequence: CASSIGVNEQFF. CDR3 bases: TGTGCCAGTAGTATCGGGGTCAATGAGCAGTTCTTC.

This rearrangement joins TRBV2 to TRBJ1-1; D may be TRBD1 (5 bases). Germline CDR1 is SNHLY and CDR2 is FYNNEI. V lost 3 bases, J lost 6 bases, and 23 bases lay in between. The CDR3 has 17 amino acids. The CDR3 spells CASSEVGVEGPGAEAFF. The DNA of the CDR3 is TGTGCCAGCAGTGAGGTCGGGGTAGAAGGGCCGGGGGCTGAAGCTTTCTTT.

The rearrangement uses TRBV19 and TRBJ1-4; 7 nucleotides match TRBD1. The CDR3 sequence is 12 residues long. Unmatched junction bases numbered 1, after V lost 6 bases and J lost 6 bases. CDR1 is LNHDA, CDR2 SQIVND, per germline (reference sequence). CDR3 region: CASRTGDEKLFF. CDR3 bases: TGTGCCAGTAGAACAGGGGATGAAAAACTGTTTTTT.

The rearrangement uses TRBV7-9 and TRBJ1-4; the D gene is possibly TRBD1 (5 bases). This CDR3 comprises 15 residues. The germline gives CDR1 SEHNR, CDR2 FQNEAQ (reference sequence). Trimming cost V 5 bases and J 5 bases, with 15 bases left between them. The CDR3 coding sequence is TGTGCCAGCAGCCCCCTCGGGGGAGCGAATGAAAAACTGTTTTTT. This encodes CASSPLGGANEKLFF.

This rearrangement joins TRBV30 to TRBJ1-3, with D perhaps matching TRBD1 (5 bases). Germline V gene lookup returns CDR1 GTSNPN and CDR2 SVGIG (reference sequence). The CDR3 sequence is 13 residues long. Trimming removed 3 bases at V and 5 bases at J, with 11 bases between. The chain's CDR3 is CAWSRGRRNTIYF. In DNA, the CDR3 is TGTGCCTGGAGCCGGGGGAGGAGAAACACCATATATTTT.

J is TRBJ2-1 and V is TRBV7-2, with 9 nucleotides matching TRBD2. Losses at the gene ends were 3 bases for V and 9 bases for J; bases not matched to a gene: 12. The CDR3 is 16 residues long. The germline CDR1 and CDR2 sequences are SGHTA and FQGNSA. CDR3 loop: CASSFVAGAVGGEQFF. In nucleotides, the CDR3 is TGTGCCAGCAGCTTTGTAGCGGGGGCCGTCGGGGGTGAGCAGTTCTTC.

This chain links TRBV7-3 with TRBJ2-6, with 8 bases that match TRBD1. Germline trimming cut 6 bases from V and 4 bases from J; bases unmatched to any gene: 8. Germline CDR1 and CDR2: SGHTA and FQGTGA. The CDR3 runs to 16 residues. The CDR3 loop reads CASSSGGAAGANVLTF. The CDR3 region has the DNA TGTGCCAGCAGTTCAGGGGGCGCAGCCGGGGCCAACGTCCTGACTTTC.

V gene TRBV11-1 combines with J gene TRBJ2-4; 8 bases match TRBD2. CDR3 length: 14 residues. Trimming took 5 bases from V and 8 from J; bases not matched to a gene: 8. In germline, CDR1 is SGHAT, CDR2 FQDESV (reference sequence). DNA for the CDR3: TGTGCCAGCAGCCGACTAGCGAGTCGGGACATTCAGTACTTC. As protein: CASSRLASRDIQYF. The variable domain in full, completed from reference TRBV11-1 and TRBJ2-4, reads EAEVAQSPRYKITEKSQAVAFWCDPISGHATLYWYRQILGQGPELLVQFQDESVVDDSQLPKDRFSAERLKGVDSTLKIQPAELGDSAMYLCASSRLASRDIQYFGAGTRLSVL.

The V call is TRBV5-1, the J call TRBJ1-1, with 11 bases identical to TRBD1. V dropped 4 bases and J dropped 5; count of bases not matched to a gene: 7. CDR1 and CDR2 (germline): SGHRS, YFSETQ. The CDR3 runs to 15 residues. CDR3 nucleotides: TGCGCCAGCAGCCCCGGACAGGGGGCGTTTACTGAAGCTTTCTTT. Amino acids: CASSPGQGAFTEAFF.

The rearrangement joins TRBV28 to TRBJ1-4, with D possibly being TRBD1 (6 bases). From germline, CDR1 is MDHEN and CDR2 SYDVKM. The V and J ends lost 4 bases and 8 bases respectively, with 11 bases between them. This CDR3 is built from 13 residues. The CDR3: CASSYGGREKLFF. The CDR3 region has the DNA TGTGCCAGCAGTTACGGGGGGCGGGAAAAACTGTTTTTT.

The chain combines TRBV27 with TRBJ1-6; D gene uncertain. The germline V gene has CDR1 MNHEY and CDR2 SMNVEV (reference sequence). The CDR3 is 16 amino acids. Trimming took 2 bases from V and 10 from J, leaving 18 bases between them. Written as DNA, the CDR3 is TGTGCCAGCAGTTTAATGGCGTATGGCGGGGAATCACCCCTCCACTTT. This translates into CASSLMAYGGESPLHF.